These T cell receptor beta chains were read from a single sample in a study of blood T cell repertoires in COVID-19. Profiling relied on immunoSEQ multiplex PCR, and the TCRdb table lists in-frame clones only, not all of them. Of roughly 150,000 clones listed, approximately 80% are singletons. Sequencing was performed on peripheral blood. These receptors were taken from a woman in her fifties or sixties with acute or convalescent COVID-19. CDR3s include the opening cysteine and the closing phenylalanine or tryptophan. D genes are given only for firm matches. Only some rows state a clone size, as once, few, many or a class for expanded clones.

D gene: .
J gene: TRBJ2-3
V gene: TRBV7-2
clone size: .
CDR3 DNA: TGTGCCAGCAGCCCACGTCAAGGGGCGCTAACAGATACGCAGTATTTT
CDR3 protein: CASSPRQGALTDTQYF

D gene: .
J gene: TRBJ2-1
V gene: TRBV9
clone size: .
CDR3 DNA: TGTGCCAGCAGCGTCAGTACCTACAATGAGCAGTTCTTC
CDR3 protein: CASSVSTYNEQFF

D gene: .
J gene: TRBJ1-1
V gene: TRBV2
clone size: .
CDR3 DNA: TGTGCCTTGGGAACAGGGCCGGAAAGGACTGAAGCTTTCTTT
CDR3 protein: CALGTGPERTEAFF

D gene: .
J gene: TRBJ1-5
V gene: TRBV7-2
clone size: .
CDR3 DNA: TGTGCCAGCAGCCCACGGGGAGGGTTCGAAGGTCAGCCCCAGCATTTT
CDR3 protein: CASSPRGGFEGQPQHF

D gene: .
J gene: TRBJ1-2
V gene: TRBV20-1
clone size: once
CDR3 DNA: TGCAGTGCTAGTAACATCCTCACAGAAACCCGAAACTATGGCTACACCTTC
CDR3 protein: CSASNILTETRNYGYTF

D gene: .
J gene: TRBJ1-1
V gene: TRBV19
clone size: .
CDR3 DNA: TGTGCCAGTGGATTTGGTACCCGGGGCACTGAAGCTTTCTTT
CDR3 protein: CASGFGTRGTEAFF

D gene: .
J gene: TRBJ2-2
V gene: TRBV7-2
clone size: once
CDR3 DNA: TGTGCCAGCAGCTTAGTTGTGCGCGGGGAGCTGTTTTTT
CDR3 protein: CASSLVVRGELFF

D gene: TRBD1
J gene: TRBJ1-1
V gene: TRBV7-3
clone size: .
CDR3 DNA: TGTGCCAGCAGCTTACAGGGGGCCGACACTGAAGCTTTCTTT
CDR3 protein: CASSLQGADTEAFF

D gene: TRBD2
J gene: TRBJ2-1
V gene: TRBV23-1
clone size: .
CDR3 DNA: TGCGCCAGCAGTCAATCGACTAGCGGGGGTTACAATGAGCAGTTCTTC
CDR3 protein: CASSQSTSGGYNEQFF

D gene: .
J gene: TRBJ1-5
V gene: TRBV19
clone size: .
CDR3 DNA: TGTGCCAGTAGTATCCGACAAGAGCCCCAGCATTTT
CDR3 protein: CASSIRQEPQHF

D gene: .
J gene: TRBJ2-2
V gene: TRBV11-3
clone size: few
CDR3 DNA: TGTGCCAGCAGCTTAGGCGGGACGGGGATGACCGGGGAGCTGTTTTTT
CDR3 protein: CASSLGGTGMTGELFF

D gene: TRBD2
J gene: TRBJ2-7
V gene: TRBV4-1
clone size: .
CDR3 DNA: TGCGCCAGCAGCCAGGGACTAGTTACGAGCTCCTACGAGCAGTACTTC
CDR3 protein: CASSQGLVTSSYEQYF

D gene: .
J gene: TRBJ2-7
V gene: TRBV7-8
clone size: .
CDR3 DNA: TGTGCCAGCAGCTCAGGACAAGCGAGATCCTACGAGCAGTACTTC
CDR3 protein: CASSSGQARSYEQYF

D gene: .
J gene: TRBJ2-7
V gene: TRBV3-1/TRBV3-2
clone size: .
CDR3 DNA: TGTGCCAGCAGCCAGACTAGCTACGAGCAGTACTTC
CDR3 protein: CASSQTSYEQYF

D gene: TRBD1
J gene: TRBJ1-6
V gene: TRBV19
clone size: .
CDR3 DNA: TGTGCCAGTAGTGTCGGGGACAGGGGTTCACCCCTCCACTTT
CDR3 protein: CASSVGDRGSPLHF

D gene: .
J gene: TRBJ1-4
V gene: TRBV24-1
clone size: .
CDR3 DNA: TGTGCCACCAGTGACCCGAAAGGAGTGAATGAAAAACTGTTTTTT
CDR3 protein: CATSDPKGVNEKLFF

D gene: TRBD1
J gene: TRBJ1-6
V gene: TRBV30
clone size: few
CDR3 DNA: TGTGCCTGTTCCGGCGGAGGGACAGGGGCTTCACCCCTCCACTTT
CDR3 protein: CACSGGGTGASPLHF

D gene: .
J gene: TRBJ2-3
V gene: TRBV5-4
clone size: .
CDR3 DNA: TGTGCCAGCAGTCCTGGACAGTTCACAGATACGCAGTATTTT
CDR3 protein: CASSPGQFTDTQYF

D gene: .
J gene: TRBJ2-5
V gene: TRBV5-1
clone size: .
CDR3 DNA: TGCGCCAGCAGCCCGGACAGTTGGGAGACCCAGTACTTC
CDR3 protein: CASSPDSWETQYF

D gene: TRBD1
J gene: TRBJ1-2
V gene: TRBV27
clone size: .
CDR3 DNA: TGTGCCAGCAGTTTAACCAGGGGGTCGTATGGCTACACCTTC
CDR3 protein: CASSLTRGSYGYTF

D gene: TRBD1
J gene: TRBJ2-7
V gene: TRBV5-1
clone size: once
CDR3 DNA: TGCGCCAGCAGCTTACAGGGGGAGTACGAGCAGTACTTC
CDR3 protein: CASSLQGEYEQYF

D gene: .
J gene: TRBJ2-5
V gene: TRBV18
clone size: once
CDR3 DNA: TGTGCCAGCTCAAAATACACAGGGTGGGAAGAGACCCAGTACTTC
CDR3 protein: CASSKYTGWEETQYF

D gene: TRBD2
J gene: TRBJ2-1
V gene: TRBV5-1
clone size: .
CDR3 DNA: TGCGCCAGCAGCCTCGGGACTAGCGAGGGGTTCAATGAGCAGTTCTTC
CDR3 protein: CASSLGTSEGFNEQFF

D gene: .
J gene: TRBJ1-2
V gene: TRBV7-9
clone size: many
CDR3 DNA: TGTGCCAGCAGATCCCGGGACAAGGAGAAGATAGACTATGGCTACACCTTC
CDR3 protein: CASRSRDKEKIDYGYTF

D gene: TRBD2
J gene: TRBJ2-2
V gene: TRBV7-9
clone size: .
CDR3 DNA: TGTGCCAGCAGCTCAGGGACTAGCGGGGGAAGAGCCGGGGAGCTGTTTTTT
CDR3 protein: CASSSGTSGGRAGELFF

D gene: TRBD2
J gene: TRBJ2-7
V gene: TRBV19
clone size: .
CDR3 DNA: TGTGCCAGTGCCCGCGGAGCGGGGGGCGACTACGAGCAGTACTTC
CDR3 protein: CASARGAGGDYEQYF